A selection of T cell receptor beta chains follows, all from one sample in a study of long-term antiretroviral therapy in people with HIV. Generated by immunoSEQ multiplex PCR, the TCRdb table keeps only in-frame clones and is missing some. This sample carries 30,000 to 35,000 clones, around 78% of them seen once, and the ten largest clones take roughly 8.2%. The specimen was unsorted PBMCs, collected 3.1 years after starting antiretroviral therapy. The receptors stem from a woman aged 45-65 years with HIV. Each CDR3 is given with its conserved first and last residue. A D gene is named only where the DNA matches it firmly. Only part of the rows carry a size: once, few, many, or a class if the clone is expanded.

CDR3 length,J gene,V gene,clone size,D gene,CDR3 protein,CDR3 DNA
15,TRBJ2-2,TRBV19,-,TRBD2,CASSIGLAGTGELFF,TGTGCCAGTAGTATAGGACTAGCGGGAACCGGGGAGCTGTTTTTT
14,TRBJ1-6,TRBV5-8,-,-,CASSSQRGNSPLHF,TGTGCCAGCAGCTCCCAGAGAGGGAATTCACCCCTCCACTTT
16,TRBJ2-6,TRBV30,-,TRBD1,CAWQGQLFSGANVLTF,TGTGCCTGGCAGGGACAGTTGTTCTCTGGGGCCAACGTCCTGACTTTC
15,TRBJ2-2,TRBV27,once,-,CASTSRSRNTGELFF,TGTGCCAGCACCAGCCGGTCCCGGAACACCGGGGAGCTGTTTTTT
15,TRBJ1-2,TRBV9,few,TRBD1,CASSDRDRSFRGYTF,TGTGCCAGCAGCGACCGGGACAGATCTTTCAGAGGCTACACCTTC
15,TRBJ2-2,TRBV30,-,-,CAWRTLTGGTGELFF,TGTGCCTGGAGGACTTTGACCGGAGGGACCGGGGAGCTGTTTTTT
15,TRBJ2-6,TRBV30,-,-,CASSLGASGANVLTF,TGTGCCAGCAGCCTTGGGGCCTCTGGGGCCAACGTCCTGACTTTC
16,TRBJ2-3,TRBV11-1,once,TRBD2,CASSLGTSLSTDTQYF,TGTGCCAGCAGCTTGGGGACTAGCCTTAGCACAGATACGCAGTATTTT
14,TRBJ2-7,TRBV9,-,-,CASSGSTGLSEQYF,TGTGCCAGCAGCGGAAGTACGGGCCTTAGCGAGCAGTACTTC
15,TRBJ2-7,TRBV2,-,TRBD1,CASSGTGATSDEQYF,TGTGCCAGCAGCGGGACAGGGGCCACCTCGGACGAGCAGTACTTC
14,TRBJ1-3,TRBV7-2,-,-,CASSLARSGNTIYF,TGTGCCAGCAGCTTAGCTCGATCTGGAAACACCATATATTTT
14,TRBJ1-2,TRBV6-1,-,-,CASSARETRHGYTF,TGTGCCAGCAGTGCCAGAGAAACTCGGCATGGCTACACCTTC
12,TRBJ1-2,TRBV29-1,-,-,CSVKEPGYGYTF,TGCAGCGTTAAGGAACCAGGCTATGGCTACACCTTC
13,TRBJ2-5,TRBV7-7,-,-,CASSRDYQETQYF,TGTGCCAGCAGCCGGGACTACCAAGAGACCCAGTACTTC
16,TRBJ1-6,TRBV5-5,-,TRBD1,CASSLAQGVGDSPLHF,TGTGCCAGCAGCTTGGCGCAGGGGGTGGGGGATTCACCCCTCCACTTT
16,TRBJ2-1,TRBV19,-,-,CASSMGAGPAYNEQFF,TGTGCCAGTAGTATGGGGGCGGGGCCAGCCTACAATGAGCAGTTCTTC
17,TRBJ2-1,TRBV5-1,-,TRBD1,CASSLGTGGGRYNEQFF,TGCGCCAGCAGCTTGGGGACAGGGGGAGGGCGCTACAATGAGCAGTTCTTC
15,TRBJ1-5,TRBV19,-,-,CASRISNRDYQPQHF,TGTGCCAGTAGGATCTCGAACAGGGATTACCAGCCCCAGCATTTT
14,TRBJ2-5,TRBV7-9,-,-,CASSLAPSEGTQYF,TGTGCCAGCAGCTTAGCACCTTCGGAAGGGACCCAGTACTTC
14,TRBJ1-3,TRBV6-5,-,-,CASKNGARGNTIYF,TGTGCCAGCAAAAACGGGGCACGTGGAAACACCATATATTTT
14,TRBJ1-1,TRBV14,-,TRBD1,CASSQTGFGTEAFF,TGTGCCAGCAGCCAGACAGGGTTTGGCACTGAAGCTTTCTTT
12,TRBJ1-3,TRBV6-6,few,-,CASSYSGNTIYF,TGTGCCAGCAGTTACTCTGGAAACACCATATATTTT
12,TRBJ2-3,TRBV30,-,TRBD2,CAWVTSGDTQYF,TGTGCCTGGGTTACTAGCGGAGATACGCAGTATTTT
15,TRBJ1-6,TRBV19,-,-,CASTIYHGNNSPLHF,TGTGCCAGTACCATATATCACGGTAATAATTCACCCCTCCACTTT
15,TRBJ2-5,TRBV7-6,-,-,CASSLSGTLQETQYF,TGTGCCAGCAGCTTAAGCGGGACACTTCAAGAGACCCAGTACTTC
15,TRBJ1-3,TRBV10-2,few,-,CASRIQGGVGNTIYF,TGCGCCAGCAGGATACAGGGAGGTGTTGGAAACACCATATATTTT
13,TRBJ1-5,TRBV30,-,-,CAWSETGNQPQHF,TGTGCCTGGAGTGAGACCGGGAATCAGCCCCAGCATTTT
16,TRBJ2-5,TRBV14,-,-,CASSPPRQGGGETQYF,TGTGCCAGCAGCCCACCTCGACAGGGAGGAGGGGAGACCCAGTACTTC
16,TRBJ2-2,TRBV19,-,TRBD2,CASSMWSGGVSGELFF,TGTGCCAGTAGTATGTGGAGCGGGGGGGTCAGCGGGGAGCTGTTTTTT
16,TRBJ1-3,TRBV5-6,few,TRBD1,CASSSGTVWEGNTIYF,TGTGCCAGCAGCTCCGGGACAGTTTGGGAGGGAAACACCATATATTTT
14,TRBJ2-1,TRBV30,-,-,CAWSVRGFTGEQFF,TGTGCCTGGAGTGTGAGAGGGTTCACTGGGGAGCAGTTCTTC
13,TRBJ1-6,TRBV19,few,TRBD1,CATSGTGNSPLHF,TGTGCCACTTCCGGGACAGGGAATTCACCCCTCCACTTT
11,TRBJ1-1,TRBV5-5,-,-,CASSFNTEAFF,TGTGCCAGCAGCTTTAACACTGAAGCTTTCTTT
15,TRBJ2-7,TRBV11-2,-,TRBD2,CASSNGLAGIYEQYF,TGTGCCAGCAGCAACGGACTAGCGGGAATCTACGAGCAGTACTTC
13,TRBJ2-1,TRBV27,-,TRBD1,CASWTGRSVEQFF,TGTGCCAGCTGGACAGGGAGATCGGTTGAGCAGTTCTTC
16,TRBJ2-6,TRBV5-4,-,TRBD2,CASSFGGFSGANVLTF,TGTGCCAGCAGCTTCGGGGGGTTCTCTGGGGCCAACGTCCTGACTTTC
14,TRBJ2-5,TRBV18,-,-,CASSSQVGTETQYF,TGTGCCAGCTCGTCCCAAGTTGGGACGGAGACCCAGTACTTC
14,TRBJ1-3,TRBV18,few,-,CASSPTREGNTIYF,TGTGCCAGCTCACCGACAAGGGAAGGAAACACCATATATTTT
13,TRBJ2-2,TRBV5-6,-,-,CASSLGGSGELFF,TGTGCCAGCAGCTTAGGGGGGTCCGGGGAGCTGTTTTTT
14,TRBJ2-7,TRBV7-9,few,-,CASSFREQAYEQYF,TGTGCCAGCAGCTTTCGAGAACAAGCCTACGAGCAGTACTTC
12,TRBJ2-2,TRBV25-1,-,-,CASSAVPGELFF,TGTGCCAGCAGTGCTGTCCCCGGGGAGCTGTTTTTT
13,TRBJ1-2,TRBV5-4,-,-,CASSLGSGFGYTF,TGTGCCAGCAGCTTGGGCTCAGGGTTTGGCTACACCTTC